This TCR beta chain was observed in a study of T cell responses to AZD1222 COVID-19 vaccine. Findings and caveats of the study: The donor group comprised mostly white British people and more females; the analysis possibly underestimated clonal diversity.

Sequenced by immunoSEQ multiplex PCR; TCRdb stores in-frame clones only, minus some. The sample carries more than 75,000 clones, roughly nine tenths recorded once. In regard to this clone: Its antigen is undetermined.

Germline V gene lookup returns CDR1 SGHDT and CDR2 YYEEEE. The length of the CDR3 is 11 residues. V gave up 4 bases and J gave up 1 base, with 2 bases separating them. The source is an adult in good health. The chain has TRBV5-6 and TRBJ2-5; D is ambiguous. Sequences were derived from peripheral blood, sampled on day 0 of AZD1222 vaccination. DNA for the CDR3: TGTGCCAGCAGCCGCCAAGAGACCCAGTACTTC. Its translation is CASSRQETQYF.